Listed here are 7 T cell receptor beta chains from one sample, sequenced in a study of blood T cell repertoires in COVID-19. The assay was immunoSEQ multiplex PCR, and TCRdb's table has in-frame clones only and misses some. The sample lists roughly 250,000 clones; about 88% were seen once. The sequenced sample was PBMCs or T cells enriched from blood (not recorded which). The receptors here all came from a woman in her forties or fifties who had recovered from COVID-19.

The chain employs TRBV9 and TRBJ2-1; D perhaps matches TRBD2 (5 bases). Trimming cost V 3 bases and J 3 bases, with 13 bases left between them. CDR1 and CDR2 (germline): SGDLS, YYNGEE. This CDR3 is built from 15 residues. CDR3 DNA sequence: TGTGCCAGCAGCGCAAGCGGAATCAACTACAATGAGCAGTTCTTC. It translates to CASSASGINYNEQFF.

The chain carries TRBV9 and TRBJ2-5; perhaps TRBD2 as D (5 bases). V lost 0 bases and J 0 bases, leaving 9 bases between the germline ends. The germline gives CDR1 SGDLS, CDR2 YYNGEE. The length of the CDR3 is 15 residues. For the CDR3, the DNA is TGTGCCAGCAGCGTAGAGGAGCGGTACCAAGAGACCCAGTACTTC. It yields the protein CASSVEERYQETQYF.

In nucleotides, the CDR3 is TGTGCCAGCAGCTTAGTCCGGGACACGGCGGGCTACACCTTC. Translated: CASSLVRDTAGYTF. The genes are TRBV7-8 and TRBJ1-2, with D maybe TRBD1 (6 bases). Per germline, CDR1 SGHVS and CDR2 FQNEAQ. The CDR3 runs to 14 residues. V lost 1 base to trimming and J lost 8 bases, with 14 bases between them.

This clone was detected a few times. The chain combines TRBV7-2 with TRBJ2-1; D remains ambiguous. Germline assignment: CDR1 SGHTA and CDR2 FQGNSA. This CDR3 is 13 amino acids long. V was clipped by 7 bases and J by 9 bases, with 16 bases between them. The CDR3 DNA follows: TGTGCCAGCACCCCAACCCGGGTCGCTGAGCAGTTCTTC. Translation gives CASTPTRVAEQFF.

This chain uses TRBV28 with TRBJ1-2, with a tentative D call TRBD1 (5 bases). Germline CDR1 and CDR2: MDHEN and SYDVKM. V lost 1 base to trimming and J lost 0 bases, with 9 bases between them. The CDR3 sequence is 15 residues long. The CDR3: CASSLYTGPNYGYTF. Written as DNA, the CDR3 is TGTGCCAGCAGTTTATACACAGGCCCTAACTATGGCTACACCTTC.

This chain joins TRBV10-3 and TRBJ1-2; D unresolved. CDR1 ENHRY and CDR2 SYGVKD come from the germline V gene. CDR3 length: 13 residues. Deletions cut 4 bases from V and 8 bases from J, with 14 bases between. In DNA, the CDR3 is TGTGCCATCAGTGGCGGCCCTATCGAGGGCTACACCTTC. Translating gives CAISGGPIEGYTF.

This clone is a singleton in its sample. V is TRBV6-5 and J is TRBJ2-5; 8 positions match TRBD2. V was clipped by 7 bases and J by 5 bases; unmatched bases: 12. Germline V CDR1 and CDR2: MNHEY, SVGAGI. The CDR3 runs 15 residues. CDR3 DNA sequence: TGTGCCAGCACCGAGGTAGCGGGATATCGGGAGACCCAGTACTTC. This translates into CASTEVAGYRETQYF.